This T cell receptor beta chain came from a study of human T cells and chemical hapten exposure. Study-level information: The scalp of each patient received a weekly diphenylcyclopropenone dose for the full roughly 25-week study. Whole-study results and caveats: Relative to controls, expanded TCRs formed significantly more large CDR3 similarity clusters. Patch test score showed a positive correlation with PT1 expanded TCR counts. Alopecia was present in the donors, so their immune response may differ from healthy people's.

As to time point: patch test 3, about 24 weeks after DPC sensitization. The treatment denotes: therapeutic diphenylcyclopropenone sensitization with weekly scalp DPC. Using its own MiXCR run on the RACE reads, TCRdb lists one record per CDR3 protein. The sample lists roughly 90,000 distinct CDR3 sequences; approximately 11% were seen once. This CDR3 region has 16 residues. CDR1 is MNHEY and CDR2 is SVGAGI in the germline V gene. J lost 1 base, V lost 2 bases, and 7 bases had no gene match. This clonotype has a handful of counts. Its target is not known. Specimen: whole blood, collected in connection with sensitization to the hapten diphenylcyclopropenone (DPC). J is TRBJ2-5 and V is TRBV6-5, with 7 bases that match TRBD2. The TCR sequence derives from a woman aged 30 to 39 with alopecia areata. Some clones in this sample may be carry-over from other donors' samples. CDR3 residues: CASSYQPAGPQETQYF. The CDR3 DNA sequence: TGTGCCAGCAGTTACCAGCCAGCGGGACCCCAAGAGACCCAGTACTTC.